This entry lists 30 T cell receptor beta chains sequenced from one sample in a study of cytomegalovirus exposure and HLA in healthy donors. The PCR used 60 Vbeta and 13 Jbeta primers. Method: immunoSEQ multiplex PCR; TCRdb's copy keeps in-frame clones and lacks some. In all, the sample yields 60,000 to 75,000 clones. Sequenced: PBMCs. These receptor sequences come from a woman aged 25 to 39 in good health and CMV-seronegative.

Here the CDR3 DNA reads TGCAGCCCGAATCTCTTCGCTGCGGGAGGGCCGGTCTCCACCGGGGAGCTGTTTTTT. It is translated as CSPNLFAAGGPVSTGELFF. This sequence joins TRBV29-1 and TRBJ2-2; 9 nucleotides agree with TRBD2. Germline V CDR1 and CDR2: SQVTM, ANQGSEA. The CDR3 length is 19 residues. V lost 8 bases to trimming and J lost 4 bases; unmatched junction nucleotides: 23.

The J gene is TRBJ1-1, the V gene TRBV7-2; no definite D call. This CDR3 contains 13 residues. The germline CDR1 and CDR2 sequences are SGHTA and FQGNSA. Trimming stripped 5 bases from V and 5 bases from J, with 12 bases between. The CDR3 spells CASSLRGRTEAFF. The CDR3 DNA reads as TGTGCCAGCAGCCTTCGGGGTCGGACTGAAGCTTTCTTT.

This CDR3 is CASSHGWPDTQYF. The CDR3 bases are TGTGCCAGCAGCCACGGGTGGCCAGATACGCAGTATTTT. V is TRBV14 and J is TRBJ2-3; D gene uncertain. V lost 3 bases and J lost 4, with 8 bases in between. Germline CDR1 SGHDN, CDR2 FVKESK. The CDR3 contains 13 residues.

The chain is built from TRBV7-9 and TRBJ2-7; D may be TRBD1 (6 bases). The germline V gene encodes CDR1 SEHNR and CDR2 FQNEAQ (reference sequence). V shed 3 bases and J shed 7 bases, with 16 bases lying between them. The CDR3 runs 14 residues. Here the CDR3 DNA reads TGTGCCAGCAGCTTTCGGGCAGGGGAGAGGGAGCAGTACTTC. Translating it yields CASSFRAGEREQYF. Looking up the rest from reference TRBV7-9 and TRBJ2-7 gives the full variable domain: DTGVSQNPRHKITKRGQNVTFRCDPISEHNRLYWYRQTLGQGPEFLTYFQNEAQLEKSRLLSDRFSAERPKGSFSTLEIQRTEQGDSAMYLCASSFRAGEREQYFGPGTRLTVT.

The chain links TRBV5-6 to TRBJ2-2, with D unclear. Germline V gives CDR1 SGHDT, CDR2 YYEEEE. The CDR3 is 13 amino acids. Between the trimmed V and J ends, which lost 0 bases and 3 bases, there was a span of 3 bases. CDR3: CASSLVDTGELFF. CDR3 nucleotides: TGTGCCAGCAGCTTGGTAGACACCGGGGAGCTGTTTTTT.

V and J are TRBV4-3 and TRBJ1-1; 10 bases match TRBD1. This CDR3 comprises 15 residues. Germline-derived CDR1 and CDR2 are LGHNA and YSLEER. The trim removed 1 base at V and 4 bases at J, leaving 3 bases unmatched. Written as DNA, the CDR3 is TGCGCCAGCAGCCAAGGCGGGACAGGGGTCACTGAAGCTTTCTTT. Its translation is CASSQGGTGVTEAFF.

This chain uses TRBV7-3 with TRBJ2-6; D perhaps matches TRBD2 (5 bases). The germline V gene has CDR1 SGHTA and CDR2 FQGTGA. V lost 4 bases and J lost 0, with 10 bases in between. CDR3 size: 16 residues. Here the CDR3 reads CASSSSGGSGANVLTF. The DNA for the CDR3 is TGTGCCAGCAGCTCATCCGGAGGCTCTGGGGCCAACGTCCTGACTTTC. The variable domain in full, completed from reference TRBV7-3 and TRBJ2-6, reads GAGVSQTPSNKVTEKGKYVELRCDPISGHTALYWYRQSLGQGPEFLIYFQGTGAADDSGLPNDRFFAVRPEGSVSTLKIQRTERGDSAVYLCASSSSGGSGANVLTFGAGSRLTVL.

The chain carries TRBV30 and TRBJ2-5; D not resolved. The CDR3 runs to 13 residues. CDR1 GTSNPN and CDR2 SVGIG come from the germline V gene (reference sequence). Trimming pared 1 base from V and 1 base from J, leaving 7 bases between. Written as DNA, the CDR3 is TGTGCCTGGAGTGGTCAGATCCAAGAGACCCAGTACTTC. Protein product: CAWSGQIQETQYF.

CDR3 bases: TGTGCCAGCAGCATAGACAGGGGGGGTAGCTATGGCTACACCTTC. This codes for CASSIDRGGSYGYTF. This rearrangement joins TRBV2 to TRBJ1-2, with TRBD1 matching 9 bases. Germline V CDR1 and CDR2: SNHLY, FYNNEI. This CDR3 comprises 15 residues. J lost 4 bases, V lost 6 bases, and 9 bases had no gene match.

The gene calls are TRBV5-1 and TRBJ2-3, with 7 bases that match TRBD2. There are 14 residues in the CDR3. Trimming at V came to 6 bases and at J to 3 bases, leaving 7 bases not matched to a gene. Germline V gives CDR1 SGHRS, CDR2 YFSETQ. CDR3 residues: CASNGPGGTDTQYF. Here the CDR3 DNA reads TGCGCCAGCAACGGGCCGGGGGGTACAGATACGCAGTATTTT.

CDR3 in amino acids: CAISGTSLQETQYF. The CDR3, as DNA: TGTGCCATCAGTGGGACTAGCCTTCAAGAGACCCAGTACTTC. The rearrangement links TRBV10-3 to TRBJ2-5; 8 bases agree with TRBD2. Germline V CDR1 and CDR2: ENHRY, SYGVKD. The CDR3 spans 14 residues. The J segment lost 2 bases and the V segment lost 4 bases, leaving 3 bases of the junction unmatched.

V gene TRBV4-2 combines with J gene TRBJ2-1; D ambiguous. Between the trimmed V and J ends, which lost 4 bases and 0 bases, there was a span of 19 bases. This CDR3 spans 18 amino acids. Germline V gives CDR1 LGHNA, CDR2 YNFKEQ. As DNA, the CDR3 is TGTGCCAGCAGCCCACTGCAGGCTCGTCGAAGCTCCTACAATGAGCAGTTCTTC. This translates into CASSPLQARRSSYNEQFF.

The CDR3 sequence is CASRILGLADNEQFF. The CDR3 coding sequence is TGTGCCAGCAGAATCCTCGGACTAGCCGACAATGAGCAGTTCTTC. The gene calls are TRBV6-5 and TRBJ2-1; 8 nucleotides line up with TRBD2. Germline CDR1 MNHEY, CDR2 SVGAGI. V lost 6 bases, J lost 5 bases, and 9 bases stayed unmatched. The CDR3 totals 15 residues.

V and J are TRBV7-9 and TRBJ2-7, with 7 bases identical to TRBD1. The germline CDR1 and CDR2 sequences are SEHNR and FQNEAQ (reference sequence). The trim removed 2 bases at V and 2 bases at J, leaving 12 bases unmatched. The CDR3 covers 17 residues. The chain's CDR3 is CASSLTRQGILPYEQYF. The CDR3 coding sequence is TGTGCCAGCAGCTTAACCCGACAGGGAATCCTACCCTACGAGCAGTACTTC.

The chain links TRBV5-6 to TRBJ2-7, with D possibly TRBD2 on 5 matching bases. The CDR3 covers 13 residues. The V gene's germline CDR1 is SGHDT and CDR2 YYEEEE. The V end lost 2 bases, the J end lost 2 bases, and 8 bases lay between the germline ends. In DNA, the CDR3 is TGTGCCAGCAGCTTCGGGGTCCCCTACGAGCAGTACTTC. It translates to CASSFGVPYEQYF.

The chain recombines TRBV7-9 with TRBJ1-2; D remains unclear. Trimming cost V 7 bases and J 4 bases, with 16 bases left between them. Per germline, CDR1 SEHNR and CDR2 FQNEAQ (reference sequence). This CDR3 is built from 14 residues. CDR3 coding DNA: TGTGCCAGCAACCTCTTACGGGATCGCTATGGCTACACCTTC. This gives the protein CASNLLRDRYGYTF.

The chain recombines TRBV7-2 with TRBJ1-1; perhaps TRBD1 as D (5 bases). Looked up from germline, CDR1 is SGHTA and CDR2 is FQGNSA. V dropped 2 bases and J dropped 4 bases, with 14 bases sitting between them. CDR3 length: 15 amino acids. CDR3 nucleotide sequence: TGTGCCAGCAGCTTATTTCCGGGGGTGAGCACTGAAGCTTTCTTT. It codes for CASSLFPGVSTEAFF.

The chain recombines TRBV6-5 with TRBJ2-1; D not certain. V gave up 5 bases and J gave up 7 bases, with 18 bases separating them. This CDR3 spans 15 amino acids. CDR1 and CDR2 from the germline V gene are MNHEY and SVGAGI. The CDR3 sequence: CASSQTSSSVNEQFF. CDR3 nucleotide sequence: TGTGCCAGCAGTCAAACCTCCTCTAGTGTAAATGAGCAGTTCTTC.

The chain is built from TRBV10-3 and TRBJ1-6, with a possible D match to TRBD1 (5 bases). V dropped 6 bases and J dropped 7 bases, with 13 bases sitting between them. The CDR3 totals 14 residues. CDR1 is ENHRY, CDR2 SYGVKD, per germline. This chain's CDR3 is CAIRAGRSNSPLHF. For the CDR3, the DNA is TGTGCCATCAGGGCGGGACGTAGCAATTCACCCCTCCACTTT.

The chain employs TRBV6-1 and TRBJ2-7; 9 positions match TRBD1. V lost 5 bases to trimming and J lost 5 bases; unmatched junction nucleotides: 10. This CDR3 contains 15 residues. Germline CDR1 is MNHNS and CDR2 is SASEGT. The CDR3 spells CASSPPGQGVNEQYF. The DNA of the CDR3 is TGTGCCAGCAGTCCGCCGGGACAGGGTGTCAACGAGCAGTACTTC.

The chain is built from TRBV25-1 and TRBJ2-1, with 15 positions matching TRBD2. This CDR3 has 15 residues. Germline V lookup: CDR1 MGHDK, CDR2 SYGVNS. Unmatched junction bases numbered 11, after V lost 6 bases and J lost 14 bases. The chain's CDR3 is CASSEPGLAGGSKFF. In DNA, the CDR3 is TGTGCCAGCAGCGAACCGGGACTAGCGGGGGGAAGCAAGTTCTTC.

This sequence joins TRBV6-5 and TRBJ2-1, with 7 nucleotides matching TRBD1. This CDR3 is built from 13 residues. After removal of 7 bases from V and 10 bases from J, the junction contained 10 bases not matched to a gene. The V gene's germline CDR1 is MNHEY and CDR2 SVGAGI. The CDR3 loop reads CASTSYRGGEQFF. The DNA of the CDR3 is TGTGCCAGCACCTCCTACAGGGGTGGGGAGCAGTTCTTC.

The J gene is TRBJ2-5, the V gene TRBV30, with a tentative D call TRBD1 (6 bases). The V gene's germline CDR1 is GTSNPN and CDR2 SVGIG (reference sequence). V was shortened by 3 bases and J by 1 base, with 12 bases between the two germline ends. The CDR3 spans 14 residues. The CDR3 DNA sequence: TGTGCCTGGAGCCAAGGGACACGCCAAGAGACCCAGTACTTC. This translates into CAWSQGTRQETQYF.

The chain uses TRBV29-1 and TRBJ2-7, with a possible D match to TRBD2 (6 bases). Germline V gene lookup returns CDR1 SQVTM and CDR2 ANQGSEA. Trimming stripped 4 bases from V and 2 bases from J, with 18 bases between. This CDR3 has 15 amino acids. CDR3: CSVGREKTRAYEQYF. CDR3 in DNA: TGCAGCGTTGGCCGGGAGAAAACCCGCGCCTACGAGCAGTACTTC.

This rearrangement joins TRBV30 to TRBJ1-1; no firm D call. This CDR3 contains 15 residues. Trimming removed 3 bases at V and 0 bases at J, with 14 bases between. Germline V gene sequence: CDR1 GTSNPN, CDR2 SVGIG (reference sequence). The CDR3 DNA follows: TGTGCCTGGAGACCAAACGGACTTATGAACACTGAAGCTTTCTTT. Protein product: CAWRPNGLMNTEAFF.

This chain links TRBV2 with TRBJ1-2; D perhaps matches TRBD1 (6 bases). The CDR3 has 12 amino acids. The V gene lost 7 bases and the J gene lost 6 bases, with 12 bases spanning the gap. Germline assignment: CDR1 SNHLY and CDR2 FYNNEI. Here the CDR3 reads CASTLGGNGYTF. CDR3 bases: TGTGCCAGCACCCTAGGGGGAAATGGCTACACCTTC. The whole variable domain, remainder taken from reference TRBV2 and TRBJ1-2, is EPEVTQTPSHQVTQMGQEVILRCVPISNHLYFYWYRQILGQKVEFLVSFYNNEISEKSEIFDDQFSVERPDGSNFTLKIRSTKLEDSAMYFCASTLGGNGYTFGSGTRLTVV.

V usage is TRBV28 and J usage is TRBJ1-2; 7 bases line up with TRBD1. In germline, CDR1 is MDHEN, CDR2 SYDVKM. V dropped 9 bases and J dropped 2; count of bases not matched to a gene: 6. The CDR3 consists of 13 residues. The CDR3 spells CASSTGLNYGYTF. The CDR3 DNA reads TGTGCCAGTTCGACAGGGTTAAACTATGGCTACACCTTC.

The chain employs TRBV11-3 and TRBJ1-2; maybe TRBD1 (5 bases). The CDR3 totals 18 residues. Deletions cut 2 bases from V and 3 bases from J, with 22 bases between. The germline CDR1 and CDR2 sequences are SGHNT and YENEEA. The CDR3 here is CASSLYRGGGTGDYGYTF. The CDR3 DNA reads TGTGCCAGCAGCTTATATCGTGGGGGGGGAACAGGAGACTATGGCTACACCTTC.

On this clone itself: Other DNA sequences of this sample code for an identical CDR3. This sequence joins TRBV28 and TRBJ2-7; 9 nucleotides agree with TRBD1. The CDR3 consists of 14 residues. V shed 4 bases and J 3 bases; nucleotides not matched to a gene: 4. Germline CDR1 is MDHEN and CDR2 is SYDVKM. The CDR3 DNA is TGTGCCAGCAGTTCCGGGACAGGGCGCTACGAGCAGTACTTC. Protein product: CASSSGTGRYEQYF. The variable domain in full, completed from reference TRBV28 and TRBJ2-7, reads DVKVTQSSRYLVKRTGEKVFLECVQDMDHENMFWYRQDPGLGLRLIYFSYDVKMKEKGDIPEGYSVSREKKERFSLILESASTNQTSMYLCASSSGTGRYEQYFGPGTRLTVT.

The V call is TRBV7-2, the J call TRBJ2-5, with 8 positions matching TRBD2. CDR3 length: 17 amino acids. The V gene's germline CDR1 is SGHTA and CDR2 FQGNSA. V gave up 1 base and J gave up 1 base; unmatched junction bases: 8. The chain's CDR3 is CASSLVGGGGPQETQYF. The CDR3 nucleotides read TGTGCCAGCAGCTTAGTCGGTGGCGGGGGGCCCCAAGAGACCCAGTACTTC.